Listed below are T cell receptor beta chains from one sample, sequenced in a study of blood T cell repertoires in COVID-19. Assay used: immunoSEQ multiplex PCR; TCRdb lists only in-frame clones, some missing. The sample has about 78,000 clones; about 90% are singletons. Sequenced: peripheral blood. Receptor source: a woman aged 45-65 years in a cohort sampled during active COVID-19. CDR3s include the opening cysteine and the closing phenylalanine or tryptophan. The order of the fields is J gene, D gene, clone size, V gene, CDR3 DNA, CDR3 protein. D genes are given only for firm matches. For some rows the clone size is stated as once, few or many, or as a class when expanded; others skip it.

>TRBJ2-3|.|.|TRBV12-3/TRBV12-4
TGTGCCAGCAGCCGTAGCACAGATACGCAGTATTTT
CASSRSTDTQYF
>TRBJ2-6|.|once|TRBV6-5
TGTGCCAGCAGTCCCCCGGGGTCCGGGGCCAACGTCCTGACTTTC
CASSPPGSGANVLTF
>TRBJ2-7|TRBD2|once|TRBV5-1
TGCGCCAGCAGCCCGGGACTAGCGGTGACCTACGAGCAGTACTTC
CASSPGLAVTYEQYF
>TRBJ2-2|.|.|TRBV19
TGTGCCAGTAACAAAGGGAGAGCTAACACCGGGGAGCTGTTTTTT
CASNKGRANTGELFF
>TRBJ2-1|.|once|TRBV5-4
TGTGCCAGCAGCTTGGGACAGTGGAACTACAATGAGCAGTTCTTC
CASSLGQWNYNEQFF
>TRBJ2-7|TRBD2|.|TRBV7-9
TGTGCCAGCAGCTTAGTTTCGGGACTAGCGGGAGAAGAGCAGTACTTC
CASSLVSGLAGEEQYF
>TRBJ1-1|.|.|TRBV19
TGTGCCAGTAGTCCCGGCACTGAAGCTTTCTTT
CASSPGTEAFF
>TRBJ2-7|TRBD2|.|TRBV28
TGTGCCAGCAGCCCGGGGACTAGCGGGAGAGCCGAGCAGTACTTC
CASSPGTSGRAEQYF
>TRBJ2-2|TRBD1|.|TRBV19
TGTGCCAGTAGCCGTGGACAGGCGAACACCGGGGAGCTGTTTTTT
CASSRGQANTGELFF
>TRBJ1-3|.|.|TRBV6-5
TGTGCCTCGATCGAGGGGGTAGGGTCTGGAAACACCATATATTTT
CASIEGVGSGNTIYF
>TRBJ2-7|.|.|TRBV9
TGTGCCAGCAGCCTAACCCCTACTACTCATGAGCAGTACTTC
CASSLTPTTHEQYF
>TRBJ2-5|TRBD2|.|TRBV3-1/TRBV3-2
TGTGCCAGCAGCCAAGATGGATCACCGGGACTAGCGGGACAAGAGACCCAGTACTTC
CASSQDGSPGLAGQETQYF
>TRBJ2-4|TRBD2|.|TRBV6-5
TGTGCCACCAAAGAGAGCGGGAGGGCCAACATTCAGTACTTC
CATKESGRANIQYF
>TRBJ2-7|TRBD1|.|TRBV18
TGTGCCAGCTCCGTCAGCGGACAGGGTACCTACGAGCAGTACTTC
CASSVSGQGTYEQYF
>TRBJ2-1|TRBD1|.|TRBV2
TGTGCCAGCAGCTTACAGGGGGCGGGCGGCAATGAGCAGTTCTTC
CASSLQGAGGNEQFF
>TRBJ1-1|TRBD1|few|TRBV2
TGTGCCAGCAACCGGGACAGGGGGCATAGCACTGAAGCTTTCTTT
CASNRDRGHSTEAFF
>TRBJ1-2|.|.|TRBV4-2
TGTGCCAGCAGCCAAGATCGGACTGCTACTAACTATGGCTACACCTTC
CASSQDRTATNYGYTF
>TRBJ1-2|.|.|TRBV11-2
TGTGCCAGCAGCCCCCGACGGGCTAACTATGGCTACACCTTC
CASSPRRANYGYTF
>TRBJ2-7|.|.|TRBV6-6
TGTGCCAGCAGTTACTCGGGGAGCTCCTACGAGCAGTACTTC
CASSYSGSSYEQYF
>TRBJ1-2|TRBD1|.|TRBV28
TGTGCCAGCAGTTTACGGGACAGGGGGCTCTATGGCTACACCTTC
CASSLRDRGLYGYTF
>TRBJ2-3|TRBD2|.|TRBV18
TGTGCCAGCTCACTTACCGGGACTAATATCCCAGATACGCAGTATTTT
CASSLTGTNIPDTQYF
>TRBJ2-2|.|.|TRBV6-5
TGTGCCAGCAGTAGGAGGCTTCCGAACACCGGGGAGCTGTTTTTT
CASSRRLPNTGELFF
>TRBJ2-4|TRBD1|.|TRBV28
TGTGCCAGCAGTACAACAGGGGTATACAAAAACATTCAGTACTTC
CASSTTGVYKNIQYF
>TRBJ2-2|.|once|TRBV13
TGTGCCAGCAGCTCCAGTCGGGGGTCCACCGGGGAGCTGTTTTTT
CASSSSRGSTGELFF
>TRBJ2-7|.|.|TRBV27
TGTGCCAGCAGTTTAAGTACAGGGACGTCCTACGAGCAGTACTTC
CASSLSTGTSYEQYF
>TRBJ2-5|TRBD1|.|TRBV29-1
TGCAGCGTTGAAGCGACAGGGGAGACCCAGTACTTC
CSVEATGETQYF
>TRBJ2-2|.|.|TRBV7-3
TGTGCCAGCAGCTTATATCCGCAGGGGAAAAAGCCCGGGGAGCTGTTTTTT
CASSLYPQGKKPGELFF
>TRBJ2-2|.|.|TRBV19
TGTGCCAGTAGTATCAGGACACGGAACACCGGGGAGCTGTTTTTT
CASSIRTRNTGELFF
>TRBJ2-7|.|.|TRBV28
TGTGCCAGCAGTAGGACTTCCTTCTACGAGCAGTACTTC
CASSRTSFYEQYF
>TRBJ1-4|.|.|TRBV5-4
TGTGCCAGCAGTCGGGAAGCAACTAATGAAAAACTGTTTTTT
CASSREATNEKLFF
>TRBJ1-2|TRBD1|.|TRBV6-5
TGTGCCAGCAGTTACTCGAGGGGACAGGGGATTGGCTACACCTTC
CASSYSRGQGIGYTF
>TRBJ1-1|.|.|TRBV7-3
TGTGCCAGCGCTGAGGGATTAACTTTGAACACTGAAGCTTTCTTT
CASAEGLTLNTEAFF
>TRBJ2-5|TRBD1|.|TRBV30
TGTGCCTGGAGTGTAGGACAGGCAGTAGGGGAGACCCAGTACTTC
CAWSVGQAVGETQYF
>TRBJ2-2|TRBD2|.|TRBV28
TGTGCCAGCAGTTTCGATGATCCTAGCGGTACCGGGGAGCTGTTTTTT
CASSFDDPSGTGELFF
>TRBJ2-7|.|.|TRBV2
TGTGCCACAGCTCAGTGGGGGGCTACAGGGGAAGACGAGCAGTACTTC
CATAQWGATGEDEQYF
>TRBJ1-4|.|once|TRBV19
TGTGCCAGTAGCTCCGTGCAGGGTGACGAAAAACTGTTTTTT
CASSSVQGDEKLFF
>TRBJ1-4|TRBD1|.|TRBV18
TGTGCCAGCTCACCAACGACAGGGGGTGAAAAACTGTTTTTT
CASSPTTGGEKLFF
>TRBJ1-5|.|.|TRBV19
TGTGCCAGTAGTGTACAGGGATATAGCAATCAGCCCCAGCATTTT
CASSVQGYSNQPQHF
>TRBJ2-1|.|.|TRBV7-9
TGTGCCAGCAGCTTTCACTATGAGCAGTTCTTC
CASSFHYEQFF
>TRBJ2-7|.|.|TRBV5-8
TGTGCCAGCAGCGATTCAGGGGGGATCTACGAGCAGTACTTC
CASSDSGGIYEQYF
>TRBJ1-2|TRBD1|once|TRBV7-9
TGTGCCAGCAGCTCCCCGGACAGGGCTGACTATGGCTACACCTTC
CASSSPDRADYGYTF
>TRBJ2-7|.|.|TRBV6-5
TGTGCCACAATTAGGACGGGATCCTACGAGCAGTACTTC
CATIRTGSYEQYF
>TRBJ2-7|TRBD1|.|TRBV28
TGTGCCAGCAGTCTGGGACAGGACTACGAGCAGTACTTC
CASSLGQDYEQYF
>TRBJ1-2|TRBD1|.|TRBV19
TGTGCCAGTAGTATAGTGGCAGGGGGCACGGGCGGCTACACCTTC
CASSIVAGGTGGYTF
>TRBJ2-1|TRBD2|.|TRBV19
TGTGCCAGTAGTATAGGACTAGCGGGAGTAAAAAATGAGCAGTTCTTC
CASSIGLAGVKNEQFF